These 28 T cell receptor beta chains were sequenced from one sample in a study of T cell changes during pregnancy in multiple sclerosis. Generated by immunoSEQ multiplex PCR, the TCRdb table keeps only in-frame clones and is missing some. This sample carries more than 80,000 clones, about 89% of them seen once, and the ten largest clones take over 1.5%. Sequences were derived from peripheral blood, sampled before pregnancy. The receptors were gathered from a female donor with multiple sclerosis, enrolled in a pregnancy study.

The V gene is TRBV5-4, the J gene TRBJ1-3; 7 bases fit TRBD1. Per the germline V gene, CDR1 is SGHNT and CDR2 is YYREEE (reference sequence). The CDR3 spans 12 residues. With V trimmed by 4 bases and J by 15 bases, 10 bases remained unmatched. The DNA for the CDR3 is TGTGCCAGCAGCCCCGAGGGCAGGGGGGCATATTTT. Protein sequence: CASSPEGRGAYF. The complete variable domain, with remaining parts taken from reference TRBV5-4 and TRBJ1-3, reads ETGVTQSPTHLIKTRGQQVTLRCSSQSGHNTVSWYQQALGQGPQFIFQYYREEENGRGNFPPRFSGLQFPNYSSELNVNALELDDSALYLCASSPEGRGAYFGEGSWLTVV.

This clone was seen repeatedly, ten times or more. J is TRBJ2-6 and V is TRBV28, with 7 bases identical to TRBD1. This CDR3 contains 16 residues. The trim removed 6 bases at V and 0 bases at J, leaving 5 bases unmatched. Germline-derived CDR1 and CDR2 are MDHEN and SYDVKM. The CDR3 nucleotides are TGTGCCAGCAGAAGACAGGGAAGCTCTGGGGCCAACGTCCTGACTTTC. It codes for CASRRQGSSGANVLTF.

This clone was recorded once. J is TRBJ1-1 and V is TRBV29-1; D ambiguous. The length of the CDR3 is 12 residues. V shed 4 bases and J shed 1 base, with 7 bases lying between them. Germline CDR1 SQVTM, CDR2 ANQGSEA. CDR3 sequence reads: CSVGQRNTEAFF. The CDR3 DNA sequence: TGCAGCGTTGGCCAGCGGAACACTGAAGCTTTCTTT. The variable domain in full, completed from reference TRBV29-1 and TRBJ1-1, reads SAVISQKPSRDICQRGTSLTIQCQVDSQVTMMFWYRQQPGQSLTLIATANQGSEATYESGFVIDKFPISRPNLTFSTLTVSNMSPEDSSIYLCSVGQRNTEAFFGQGTRLTVV.

The chain is built from TRBV6-5 and TRBJ2-5; D possibly corresponds to TRBD1 (6 bases). The V end lost 5 bases, the J end lost 5 bases, and 12 bases lay between the germline ends. CDR3 length equals 13 residues. CDR1 is MNHEY and CDR2 is SVGAGI in the germline V gene. CDR3 sequence reads: CASSRPGVETQYF. The CDR3 coding sequence is TGTGCCAGCAGTCGACCAGGGGTGGAGACCCAGTACTTC.

The rearrangement uses TRBV5-4 and TRBJ2-2, with TRBD2 matching 13 bases. Trimming at V came to 4 bases and at J to 4 bases, leaving 4 bases not matched to a gene. CDR3 length equals 16 residues. The V gene's germline CDR1 is SGHNT and CDR2 YYREEE (reference sequence). In nucleotides, the CDR3 is TGTGCCAGCAGCCTGGGACTAGCGGGACCCACCGGGGAGCTGTTTTTT. This codes for CASSLGLAGPTGELFF. Full variable domain (rest looked up from reference TRBV5-4 and TRBJ2-2): ETGVTQSPTHLIKTRGQQVTLRCSSQSGHNTVSWYQQALGQGPQFIFQYYREEENGRGNFPPRFSGLQFPNYSSELNVNALELDDSALYLCASSLGLAGPTGELFFGEGSRLTVL.

V is TRBV27 and J is TRBJ2-7, with D perhaps TRBD2 (6 bases). V lost 6 bases and J 2 bases, leaving 17 bases between the germline ends. Per the germline V gene, CDR1 is MNHEY and CDR2 is SMNVEV (reference sequence). CDR3 length: 15 amino acids. This CDR3 is CASSPWGGTTYEQYF. The DNA of the CDR3 is TGTGCCAGCAGCCCCTGGGGCGGGACCACCTACGAGCAGTACTTC.

CDR3 in DNA: TGCGCCAGCACAGGGACAGTAATGAACACTGAAGCTTTCTTT. It specifies CASTGTVMNTEAFF. The chain joins TRBV10-2 to TRBJ1-1; TRBD1 matches 7 bases. This CDR3 spans 14 amino acids. V lost 7 bases and J lost 0; bases outside the gene matches: 5. Germline V gene data show CDR1 as WSHSY and CDR2 as SAAADI.

The V call is TRBV12-5, the J call TRBJ2-1; D might be TRBD1 (6 bases). The CDR3 sequence is 16 residues long. V lost 0 bases and J lost 4, with 13 bases in between. Germline CDR1 is LGHNT and CDR2 is FRNRAP. In DNA form, the CDR3 reads TGTGCTAGTGGTTTGGTACAGGGTAATGTGTACAATGAGCAGTTCTTC. It encodes CASGLVQGNVYNEQFF.

The V and J genes are TRBV7-2 and TRBJ2-7; TRBD2 aligns across 8 bases. V lost 6 bases to trimming and J lost 0 bases; unmatched junction nucleotides: 7. The germline V gene encodes CDR1 SGHTA and CDR2 FQGNSA. The CDR3 totals 15 residues. This CDR3 reads CASSLAGPSSYEQYF. The CDR3 DNA sequence: TGTGCCAGCAGTCTAGCGGGCCCCAGCTCCTACGAGCAGTACTTC.

This chain joins TRBV5-1 and TRBJ2-2; 8 bases line up with TRBD2. The V segment lost 4 bases and the J segment 5 bases; nucleotides outside the gene matches: 7. Germline-derived CDR1 and CDR2 are SGHRS and YFSETQ. The CDR3 contains 15 residues. For the CDR3, the DNA is TGCGCCAGCAGCAAAACCGGGACTAGTACCGGGGAGCTGTTTTTT. As protein: CASSKTGTSTGELFF.

The gene calls are TRBV5-4 and TRBJ2-7; 11 bases are a match to TRBD2. CDR3 length equals 14 residues. Per germline, CDR1 SGHNT and CDR2 YYREEE (reference sequence). The V gene end was trimmed by 4 bases and the J gene end by 7 bases; junction bases not matched to a gene: 7. The CDR3: CASSPASGRYEQYF. CDR3 coding DNA: TGTGCCAGCAGCCCCGCTAGCGGGAGGTATGAGCAGTACTTC.

J is TRBJ2-1 and V is TRBV5-1; no reliable D call. V dropped 1 base and J dropped 0 bases, with 11 bases sitting between them. Germline loops: CDR1 SGHRS, CDR2 YFSETQ. CDR3 length: 16 residues. The CDR3 here is CASSLKAPGSYNEQFF. CDR3 DNA: TGCGCCAGCAGCTTGAAAGCCCCAGGCTCCTACAATGAGCAGTTCTTC.

V usage is TRBV19 and J usage is TRBJ2-1, with 11 positions matching TRBD1. CDR3 length: 14 residues. Germline V gene data show CDR1 as LNHDA and CDR2 as SQIVND (reference sequence). V shed 7 bases, J shed 6 bases, and the junction held 5 bases outside the gene matches. The CDR3 DNA reads TGTGCCAGTACGGGGACAGGGGGTTCCAATGAGCAGTTCTTC. Protein product: CASTGTGGSNEQFF.

This chain uses TRBV4-2 with TRBJ2-1, with 8 positions matching TRBD2. Germline lookup yields CDR1 LGHNA and CDR2 YNFKEQ. Trimming at V came to 0 bases and at J to 0 bases, leaving 4 bases not matched to a gene. There are 17 residues in the CDR3. This CDR3 reads CASSQDIAGSSYNEQFF. The CDR3 DNA sequence: TGTGCCAGCAGCCAAGATATAGCGGGGAGCTCCTACAATGAGCAGTTCTTC.

The rearrangement links TRBV6-6 to TRBJ1-3, with TRBD1 identical over 8 bases. With 6 bases clipped from V and 2 bases from J, the junction kept 6 bases outside the gene matches. Germline assignment: CDR1 MNHNY and CDR2 SVGAGI (reference sequence). The CDR3 sequence is 15 residues long. CDR3 amino acids: CASSPQGGTGNTIYF. CDR3 bases: TGTGCCAGCAGCCCACAGGGGGGGACTGGAAACACCATATATTTT.

In this sample, this clone turned up once. The chain links TRBV6-5 to TRBJ2-1, with TRBD2 matching 9 bases. This CDR3 has 14 residues. Looked up from germline, CDR1 is MNHEY and CDR2 is SVGAGI. V was pared by 4 bases and J by 6 bases, with 4 bases of the junction left unmatched. As DNA, the CDR3 is TGTGCCAGCAGTTTACTAGCGGGCCGCAATGAGCAGTTCTTC. Protein product: CASSLLAGRNEQFF.

The V call is TRBV5-1, the J call TRBJ1-3; D uncertain. This CDR3 contains 16 residues. CDR1 SGHRS and CDR2 YFSETQ come from the germline V gene. The V and J ends lost 0 bases and 5 bases respectively, with 15 bases between them. CDR3 nucleotides: TGCGCCAGCAGCTTGGATACGCGTCAAATCAGAAACACCATATATTTT. It codes for CASSLDTRQIRNTIYF.

The gene calls are TRBV6-1 and TRBJ1-5; perhaps TRBD1 as D (5 bases). CDR3 size: 13 residues. V shed 2 bases and J shed 10 bases, with 12 bases lying between them. Germline V gives CDR1 MNHNS, CDR2 SASEGT. CDR3 bases: TGTGCCAGCAGTGAAAAGGGGACTGTTCCCCAGCATTTT. Its translation: CASSEKGTVPQHF.

This sequence joins TRBV4-1 and TRBJ2-4; TRBD2 might be the D (5 bases). The CDR3 has 11 residues. Germline assignment: CDR1 MGHRA and CDR2 YSYEKL. V lost 0 bases, J lost 13 bases, and 7 bases lay in between. In nucleotides, the CDR3 is TGCGCCAGCAGCCAAGAGGACTCCCAGTACTTC. The encoded protein is CASSQEDSQYF.

The CDR3 is CASSVSQIEAFF. DNA of the CDR3: TGTGCCAGCAGCGTTTCACAGATTGAAGCTTTCTTT. The rearrangement joins TRBV2 to TRBJ1-1, with D hard to call. V was cut by 6 bases and J by 7 bases, with 12 bases left in between. The CDR3 contains 12 residues. Germline CDR1 and CDR2: SNHLY and FYNNEI. Using reference TRBV2 and TRBJ1-1 for the parts outside the CDR3, the full variable domain is EPEVTQTPSHQVTQMGQEVILRCVPISNHLYFYWYRQILGQKVEFLVSFYNNEISEKSEIFDDQFSVERPDGSNFTLKIRSTKLEDSAMYFCASSVSQIEAFFGQGTRLTVV.

This sequence joins TRBV19 and TRBJ1-6; no firm D call. V gave up 3 bases and J gave up 7 bases, with 16 bases separating them. The CDR3 consists of 16 residues. The germline V gene has CDR1 LNHDA and CDR2 SQIVND (reference sequence). As DNA, the CDR3 is TGTGCCAGTAGTATCGGTGGGCCTTGGCTGAATTCACCCCTCCACTTT. This codes for CASSIGGPWLNSPLHF.

On this clone itself: Other DNA sequences in the same sample also yield this CDR3. The chain carries TRBV5-1 and TRBJ2-7; 11 bases line up with TRBD2. The CDR3 is 15 residues long. The V and J ends lost 2 bases and 4 bases, in that order; junction bases with no gene match: 5. CDR1 and CDR2 from the germline V gene are SGHRS and YFSETQ. This CDR3 reads CASSFGTSGDYEQYF. The CDR3 DNA is TGCGCCAGCAGCTTCGGGACTAGCGGCGATTACGAGCAGTACTTC.

The chain is built from TRBV7-6 and TRBJ2-3; maybe TRBD1 (5 bases). V was pared by 1 base and J by 0 bases, with 17 bases between. CDR3 length: 18 residues. Germline V gene data show CDR1 as SGHVS and CDR2 as FNYEAQ. CDR3: CASSLDWTNQLSTDTQYF. The CDR3 DNA follows: TGTGCCAGCAGCTTAGATTGGACAAACCAACTTAGCACAGATACGCAGTATTTT.

The chain uses TRBV6-5 and TRBJ1-1, with D tentatively TRBD1 (6 bases). Germline loops: CDR1 MNHEY, CDR2 SVGAGI. Between the trimmed V and J ends, which lost 6 bases and 3 bases, there was a span of 17 bases. The CDR3 has 15 amino acids. The CDR3 sequence is CASRDRSGTDTEAFF. For the CDR3, the DNA is TGTGCCAGCAGAGACAGGTCGGGAACGGACACTGAAGCTTTCTTT.

The V and J genes are TRBV5-4 and TRBJ1-3; 10 bases map to TRBD1. The CDR3 consists of 15 residues. The J segment lost 5 bases and the V segment lost 4 bases, leaving 6 bases of the junction unmatched. Germline V CDR1 and CDR2: SGHNT, YYREEE (reference sequence). The CDR3 spells CASSADRGARNTIYF. In nucleotides, the CDR3 is TGTGCCAGCAGCGCGGACAGGGGGGCTAGAAACACCATATATTTT.

This clone occurred once. The rearrangement links TRBV5-5 to TRBJ1-1, with D tentatively TRBD1 (6 bases). Germline V lookup: CDR1 SGHKS, CDR2 YYEKEE (reference sequence). V lost 3 bases to trimming and J lost 5 bases, with 14 bases between them. There are 14 residues in the CDR3. CDR3 loop: CASSSQWGQTEAFF. Here the CDR3 DNA reads TGTGCCAGCAGCTCACAGTGGGGGCAGACTGAAGCTTTCTTT.

V and J are TRBV2 and TRBJ2-6; D uncertain. The CDR3 consists of 14 residues. V was shortened by 5 bases and J by 0 bases, with 5 bases between the two germline ends. Germline loops: CDR1 SNHLY, CDR2 FYNNEI. CDR3 nucleotides: TGTGCCAGCAGTCCGAGCTCTGGGGCCAACGTCCTGACTTTC. This sequence encodes CASSPSSGANVLTF.

The chain couples TRBV19 to TRBJ1-1; D might be TRBD1 (5 bases). Germline lookup yields CDR1 LNHDA and CDR2 SQIVND (reference sequence). The CDR3 runs 14 residues. V was clipped by 7 bases and J by 7 bases, with 19 bases between them. The chain's CDR3 is CASNPGGEHGEAFF. CDR3 coding DNA: TGTGCCAGTAACCCGGGGGGGGAACACGGTGAAGCTTTCTTT.